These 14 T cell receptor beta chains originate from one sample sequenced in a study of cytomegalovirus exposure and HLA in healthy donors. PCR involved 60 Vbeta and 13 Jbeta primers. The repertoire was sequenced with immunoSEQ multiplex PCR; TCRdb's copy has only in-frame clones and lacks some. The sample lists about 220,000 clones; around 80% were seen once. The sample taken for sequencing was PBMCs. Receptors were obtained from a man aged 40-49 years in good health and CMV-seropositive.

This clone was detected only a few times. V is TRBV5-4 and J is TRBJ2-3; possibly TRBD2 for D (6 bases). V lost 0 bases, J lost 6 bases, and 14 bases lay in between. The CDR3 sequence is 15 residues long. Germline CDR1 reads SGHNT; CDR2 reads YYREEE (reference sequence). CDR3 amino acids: CASSLALTSIDTQYF. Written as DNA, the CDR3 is TGTGCCAGCAGCTTGGCCCTGACTAGTATTGATACGCAGTATTTT.

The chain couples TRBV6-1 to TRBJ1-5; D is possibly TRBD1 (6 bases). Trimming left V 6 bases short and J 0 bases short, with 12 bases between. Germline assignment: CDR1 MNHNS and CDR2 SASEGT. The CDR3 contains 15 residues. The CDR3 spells CASRPDSNSNQPQHF. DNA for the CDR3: TGTGCCAGCAGACCGGACAGCAATAGCAATCAGCCCCAGCATTTT.

CDR3: CASRTTVGSLWYSNQPQHF. CDR3 in DNA: TGTGCCAGCAGAACGACAGTAGGCTCCCTTTGGTATAGCAATCAGCCCCAGCATTTT. The chain couples TRBV5-8 to TRBJ1-5; D is perhaps TRBD1 (5 bases). The CDR3 spans 19 residues. CDR1 and CDR2 (germline): SGHTS, YDEGEE. The V gene lost 5 bases and the J gene lost 0 bases, with 24 bases spanning the gap. The full variable domain, in which reference TRBV5-8 and TRBJ1-5 provide the parts outside the CDR3, is EAGVTQSPTHLIKTRGQQATLRCSPISGHTSVYWYQQALGLGLQFLLWYDEGEERNRGNFPPRFSGRQFPNYSSELNVNALELEDSALYLCASRTTVGSLWYSNQPQHFGDGTRLSIL.

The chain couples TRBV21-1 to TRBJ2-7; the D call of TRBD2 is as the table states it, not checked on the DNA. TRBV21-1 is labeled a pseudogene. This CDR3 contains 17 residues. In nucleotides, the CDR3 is TGTGCCAGCAGCAAATATCCTAGCGGGATGGGTCGGAACGAGCAGTACTTC. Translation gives CASSKYPSGMGRNEQYF.

CDR3 sequence reads: CASSYGRAFNEQFF. The CDR3 DNA sequence: TGTGCCAGCAGCTACGGGAGGGCCTTCAATGAGCAGTTCTTC. The rearrangement joins TRBV11-3 to TRBJ2-1; 8 bases match TRBD2. The CDR3 contains 14 residues. Germline V gives CDR1 SGHNT, CDR2 YENEEA. Trimming at V came to 4 bases and at J to 6 bases, leaving 5 bases not matched to a gene.

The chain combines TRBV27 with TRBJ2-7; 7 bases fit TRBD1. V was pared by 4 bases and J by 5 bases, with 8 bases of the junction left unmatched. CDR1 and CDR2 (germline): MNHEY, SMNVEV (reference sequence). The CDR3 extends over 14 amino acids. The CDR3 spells CASSSQNRGDEQYF. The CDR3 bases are TGTGCCAGCAGTTCCCAAAACAGGGGCGACGAGCAGTACTTC.

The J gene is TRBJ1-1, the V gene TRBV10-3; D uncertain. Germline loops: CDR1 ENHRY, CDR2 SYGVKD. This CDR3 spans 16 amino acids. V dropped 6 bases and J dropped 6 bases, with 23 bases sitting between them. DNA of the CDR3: TGTGCCATCAGCGACCCAGGAGGAGGGTTTGGGGCTGAAGCTTTCTTT. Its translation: CAISDPGGGFGAEAFF.

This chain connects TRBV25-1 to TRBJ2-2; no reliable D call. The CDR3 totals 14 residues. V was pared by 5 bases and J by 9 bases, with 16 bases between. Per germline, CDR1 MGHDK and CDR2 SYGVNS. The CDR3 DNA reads TGTGCCAGCAGTCCCACCGGGTTGCTTTGGGAGCTGTTTTTT. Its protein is CASSPTGLLWELFF.

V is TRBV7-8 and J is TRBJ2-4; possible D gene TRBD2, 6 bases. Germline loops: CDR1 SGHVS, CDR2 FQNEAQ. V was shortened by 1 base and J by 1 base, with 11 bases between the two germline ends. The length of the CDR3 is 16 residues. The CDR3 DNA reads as TGTGCCAGCAGCTTAGGGTGGGAGGTGGCCAAAAACATTCAGTACTTC. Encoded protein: CASSLGWEVAKNIQYF.

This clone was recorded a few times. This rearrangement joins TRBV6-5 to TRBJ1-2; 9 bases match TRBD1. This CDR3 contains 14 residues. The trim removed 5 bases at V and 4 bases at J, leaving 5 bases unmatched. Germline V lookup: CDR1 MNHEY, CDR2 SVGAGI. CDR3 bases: TGTGCCAGCAGTGGGGACAGGGAAATCTATGGCTACACCTTC. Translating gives CASSGDREIYGYTF.

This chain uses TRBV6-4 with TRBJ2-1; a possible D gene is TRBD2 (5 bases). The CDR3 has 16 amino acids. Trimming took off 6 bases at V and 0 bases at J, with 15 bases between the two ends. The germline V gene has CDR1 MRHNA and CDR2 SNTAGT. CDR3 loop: CASSWLASSSYNEQFF. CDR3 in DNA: TGTGCCAGCAGCTGGCTAGCTTCGAGCTCCTACAATGAGCAGTTCTTC.

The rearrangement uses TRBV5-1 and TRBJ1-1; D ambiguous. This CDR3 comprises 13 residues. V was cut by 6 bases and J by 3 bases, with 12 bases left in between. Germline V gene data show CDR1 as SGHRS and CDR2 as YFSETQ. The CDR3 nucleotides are TGCGCCAGCAATTCTTGGGGAGACACTGAAGCTTTCTTT. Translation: CASNSWGDTEAFF.

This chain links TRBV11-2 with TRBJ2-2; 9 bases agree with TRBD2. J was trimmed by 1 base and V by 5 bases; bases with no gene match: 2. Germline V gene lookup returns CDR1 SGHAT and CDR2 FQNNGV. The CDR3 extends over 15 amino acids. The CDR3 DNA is TGTGCCAGCAGCCCGACTAGCGGGAACACCGGGGAGCTGTTTTTT. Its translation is CASSPTSGNTGELFF.

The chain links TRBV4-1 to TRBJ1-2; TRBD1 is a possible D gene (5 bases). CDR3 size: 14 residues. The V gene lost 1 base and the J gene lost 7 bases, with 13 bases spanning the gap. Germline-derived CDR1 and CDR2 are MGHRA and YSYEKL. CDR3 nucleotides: TGCGCCAGCAGCCAAGTTGATAGGGGAGGTGGCTACACCTTC. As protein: CASSQVDRGGGYTF.